This record concerns one T cell receptor (beta chain) sequence. In the original processing: The authors estimated nucleated cell counts from reference gene primer amplification. TCRdb's table, derived via immunoSEQ multiplex PCR, lists solely in-frame clones and lacks some. V, J and clone size reflect that table, while D and trimming were determined from the DNA. The sample records around 130,000 clones, more than 75% being singletons. The CDR3 spans 14 residues. Germline CDR1 is MNHNY and CDR2 is SVGAGI (reference sequence). Losses at the gene ends were 6 bases for V and 4 bases for J; bases not matched to a gene: 5. The data belong to a study of blood T cell repertoires in COVID-19.

V is TRBV6-6 and J is TRBJ1-5; 8 nucleotides agree with TRBD1. Material: peripheral blood. The sequence came from a woman in her forties or fifties who had recovered from COVID-19. This CDR3 reads CASSGQGGNQPQHF. The CDR3 DNA is TGTGCCAGCAGCGGACAGGGCGGGAATCAGCCCCAGCATTTT.